A selection of T cell receptor beta chains follows, all from one sample in a study of quantifying T cell responses using KT2 cells. TCRdb reanalysed the UMI-ligation and nested PCR reads using MiXCR and keeps one entry per CDR3 protein. Among approximately 54,000 distinct CDR3 sequences listed, 11% were seen once. The sample consisted of PBMCs spiked with cells of the T cell clone KT2. The receptor set was obtained from a human donor. The CDR3 runs from the conserved cysteine through the conserved F or W. Fields, in order: clone size, J gene, V gene, D gene, CDR3 protein, CDR3 DNA. D genes are given only for firm matches. Where a row states a size, it is once, few, many or the class of an expanded clone; other rows omit it.

NA	TRBJ2-3	TRBV6-5	TRBD2	CASRARDYPRHTQYF	TGTGCCAGCAGAGCCCGGGACTACCCCAGACATACGCAGTATTTT
few	TRBJ2-7	TRBV2	NA	CASSGLGSTYEQYF	TGTGCCAGCAGTGGTTTGGGGTCAACCTACGAGCAGTACTTC
NA	TRBJ1-1	TRBV28	TRBD1	CASQNPPGQGETEAFF	TGTGCCAGCCAAAACCCCCCAGGACAGGGAGAGACTGAAGCTTTCTTT
few	TRBJ2-1	TRBV14	NA	CASSRASAYNEQFF	TGTGCCAGCAGCCGAGCTAGCGCCTACAATGAGCAGTTCTTC
NA	TRBJ2-4	TRBV7-2	TRBD2	CASSLGSLAAKNIQYF	TGTGCCAGCAGCTTAGGGTCACTAGCGGCCAAAAACATTCAGTACTTC
many	TRBJ1-4	TRBV18	NA	CASSPGSSAATNEKLFF	TGTGCCAGCTCACCAGGGTCCTCGGCCGCAACTAATGAAAAACTGTTTTTT
few	TRBJ1-1	TRBV6-6	NA	CASSYSHLNTEAFF	TGTGCCAGCAGTTACTCTCACCTGAACACTGAAGCTTTCTTT
few	TRBJ1-1	TRBV6-5	NA	CASSSTTPIEAFF	TGTGCCAGCAGTTCCACGACTCCGATTGAAGCTTTCTTT
NA	TRBJ2-3	TRBV2	NA	CASRDSFSTDTQYF	TGTGCCAGCAGGGACTCTTTCAGCACAGATACGCAGTATTTT
NA	TRBJ2-2	TRBV15	NA	CATSRVRDTGELFF	TGTGCCACCAGCAGAGTTCGGGACACCGGGGAGCTGTTTTTT